The entry below describes one T cell receptor beta chain. Its antigen is not identified. This record belongs to a study of cytomegalovirus exposure and HLA in healthy donors. Across the whole study: Earlier sequencing of about 179 million T cells yielded around 120 million unique TCR beta sequences. Study-wide results and limits: No immune exposure information besides CMV serostatus was available. Apparent HLA restriction characterized most CMV-associated TCR beta chains in a later analysis. A later analysis showed HLA-associated TCR beta chains outstripping equally common others in clonal expansion.

The PCR contained 60 Vbeta and 13 Jbeta primers. The table came from immunoSEQ multiplex PCR; TCRdb's copy has only in-frame clones and leaves some out. The sample includes 150,000 to 200,000 clones, around four fifths of them seen just once. Germline V lookup: CDR1 LNHDA, CDR2 SQIVND (reference sequence). V was shortened by 3 bases and J by 5 bases, with 10 bases between the two germline ends. There are 13 residues in the CDR3. Sequencing input: PBMCs. The chain uses TRBV19 and TRBJ1-1; no clear D gene. The receptor was isolated from a man younger than 30 in good health and CMV-seropositive. In DNA form, the CDR3 reads TGTGCCAGTAGTATCAGTAGCGGGACTGAAGCTTTCTTT. This encodes CASSISSGTEAFF.